These 10 T cell receptor beta chains came from one sample sequenced in a study of CD8 T cells in ankylosing spondylitis. TCRdb processed the 5' RACE reads anew with MiXCR; each CDR3 protein has one entry. The repertoire includes 250,000 or so distinct CDR3 sequences, approximately 24% of them detected once, and approximately 0.61% sits in the top ten. Sequenced: blood, either unsorted or a sorted T cell fraction (not recorded which). The receptors shown here come from a male donor with ankylosing spondylitis or in good health (not recorded which).

On this clonotype itself: The CDR3 end shows no conserved phenylalanine or tryptophan, and so a read error is likely. The DNA is left out, because the CDR3 cannot be placed on it with certainty; the CDR3 is given as TCRdb lists it. This chain joins TRBV6-5 and TRBJ2-3; whether TRBD2, the table's D call, matches the DNA was not checked. The germline gives CDR1 MNHEY, CDR2 SVGAGI. The CDR3 numbers 14 amino acids, ends counted. The CDR3 sequence is CASSYSGLAGSPRL.

This clonotype was detected ten times or more. The rearrangement links TRBV11-2 to TRBJ2-7, with D possibly being TRBD2 (6 bases). The CDR3 runs 13 residues. The germline V and J ends were trimmed by 6 bases and 1 base, with 10 bases remaining between them. Germline V gene data show CDR1 as SGHAT and CDR2 as FQNNGV. The CDR3: CASSVAASYEQYF. In nucleotides, the CDR3 is TGTGCCAGCAGTGTAGCGGCTTCCTACGAGCAGTACTTC.

The chain is built from TRBV25-1 and TRBJ2-1; D may be TRBD1 or TRBD2 (5 bases each). Germline values: CDR1 MGHDK, CDR2 SYGVNS. V dropped 6 bases and J dropped 0 bases, with 15 bases sitting between them. This CDR3 has 16 residues. The CDR3 coding sequence is TGTGCCAGCAGAGGAACGAGGGGTAGCTCCTACAATGAGCAGTTCTTC. Translated: CASRGTRGSSYNEQFF.

This clonotype was recorded a few times. CDR3 in amino acids: CASTSAGRSNSPLHF. The CDR3 nucleotides are TGCGCCAGCACCTCAGCAGGGAGGAGTAATTCACCCCTCCACTTT. The chain links TRBV4-1 to TRBJ1-6, with D perhaps TRBD1 (5 bases). Per the germline V gene, CDR1 is MGHRA and CDR2 is YSYEKL. The CDR3 consists of 15 residues. Trimming stripped 7 bases from V and 6 bases from J, with 16 bases between.

This clonotype was counted at least ten times. V usage is TRBV20-1 and J usage is TRBJ2-3, with D possibly matching TRBD2 (6 bases). V shed 5 bases and J shed 4 bases, with 19 bases lying between them. From germline, CDR1 is DFQATT and CDR2 SNEGSKA (reference sequence). The CDR3 runs 15 residues. CDR3 bases: TGCAGTGCTTCCCCCGGCCGGGGGAACGCAGATACGCAGTATTTT. Protein sequence: CSASPGRGNADTQYF.

In its sample, this clonotype was seen many times. The chain employs TRBV12-3 or TRBV12-4 and TRBJ2-4; tentatively, D is TRBD1 or TRBD2 (5 bases each). Trimming left V 6 bases short and J 8 bases short, with 14 bases between. The length of the CDR3 is 13 residues. The chain's CDR3 is CASSTLGGHIQYF. The DNA for the CDR3 is TGTGCCAGCAGCACCCTTGGGGGACACATTCAGTACTTC.

This clonotype was counted many times. The gene calls are TRBV20-1 and TRBJ2-1, with a weak D call TRBD2 (6 bases). Germline values: CDR1 DFQATT, CDR2 SNEGSKA (reference sequence). There are 13 residues in the CDR3. Between the trimmed V and J ends, which lost 3 bases and 8 bases, there was a span of 14 bases. In DNA, the CDR3 is TGCAGTGCTAGGCCCCCGGGGGACCATGAGCAGTTCTTC. Translating it yields CSARPPGDHEQFF.

In this sample, this clonotype turned up many times. The chain links TRBV29-1 to TRBJ1-1; perhaps TRBD1 as D (5 bases). The CDR3 has 12 residues. Germline V lookup: CDR1 SQVTM, CDR2 ANQGSEA. The V end was cut by 6 bases, the J end by 4 bases, with 12 bases between. The CDR3 DNA reads TGCAGCGTGGGGTACGGGGGCACTGAAGCTTTCTTT. This codes for CSVGYGGTEAFF.

This clonotype was seen at least ten times. The CDR3 spells CSVEGGGSDEQYF. The CDR3, as DNA: TGCAGCGTTGAAGGTGGGGGCAGTGACGAGCAGTACTTC. The J gene is TRBJ2-7, the V gene TRBV29-1, with a weak D call TRBD1 (6 bases). Trimming left V 1 base short and J 5 bases short, with 12 bases between. The CDR3 runs 13 residues. The germline V gene has CDR1 SQVTM and CDR2 ANQGSEA.

The sample holds a few counts of this clonotype. The rearrangement uses TRBV5-1 and TRBJ2-1; D may be TRBD1 (6 bases). V lost 5 bases to trimming and J lost 14 bases, with 17 bases between them. CDR1 and CDR2 (germline): SGHRS, YFSETQ. The CDR3 loop spans 12 amino acids. CDR3 nucleotide sequence: TGCGCCAGCAGGCTCACAGGGAATCAGGAGTTCTTC. Residues: CASRLTGNQEFF.